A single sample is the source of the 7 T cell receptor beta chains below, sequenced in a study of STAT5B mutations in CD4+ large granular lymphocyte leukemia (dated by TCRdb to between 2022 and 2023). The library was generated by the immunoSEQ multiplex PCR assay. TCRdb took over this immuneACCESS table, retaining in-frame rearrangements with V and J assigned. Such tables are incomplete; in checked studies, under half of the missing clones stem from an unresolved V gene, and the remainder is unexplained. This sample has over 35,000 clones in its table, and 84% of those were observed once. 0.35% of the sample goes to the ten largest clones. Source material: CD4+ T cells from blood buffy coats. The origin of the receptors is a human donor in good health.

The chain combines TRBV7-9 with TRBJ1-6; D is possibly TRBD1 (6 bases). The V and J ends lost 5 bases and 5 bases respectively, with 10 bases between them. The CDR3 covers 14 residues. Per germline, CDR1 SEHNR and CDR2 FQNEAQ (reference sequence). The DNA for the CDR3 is TGTGCCAGCAGCGGGGACACGGATAATTCACCCCTCCACTTT. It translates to CASSGDTDNSPLHF. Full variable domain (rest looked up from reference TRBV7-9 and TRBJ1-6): DTGVSQNPRHKITKRGQNVTFRCDPISEHNRLYWYRQTLGQGPEFLTYFQNEAQLEKSRLLSDRFSAERPKGSFSTLEIQRTEQGDSAMYLCASSGDTDNSPLHFGNGTRLTVT.

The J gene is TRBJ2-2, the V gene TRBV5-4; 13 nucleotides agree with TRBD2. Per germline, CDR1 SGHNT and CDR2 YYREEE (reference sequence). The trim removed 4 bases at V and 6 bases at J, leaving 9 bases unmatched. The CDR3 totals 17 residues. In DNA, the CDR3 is TGTGCCAGCAGCCCACGCGCCGGGACTAGCGGGGCCGGGGAGCTGTTTTTT. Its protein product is CASSPRAGTSGAGELFF. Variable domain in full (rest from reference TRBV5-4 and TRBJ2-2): ETGVTQSPTHLIKTRGQQVTLRCSSQSGHNTVSWYQQALGQGPQFIFQYYREEENGRGNFPPRFSGLQFPNYSSELNVNALELDDSALYLCASSPRAGTSGAGELFFGEGSRLTVL.

DNA of the CDR3: TGTGCCAGCAGCAAAGAAGGACTAGCGGGAAGTGAGCAGTTCTTC. Residues: CASSKEGLAGSEQFF. The chain carries TRBV21-1 and TRBJ2-1; TRBD2 is the table's D call, not checked against the DNA. TRBV21-1 has pseudogene status. This CDR3 spans 15 amino acids.

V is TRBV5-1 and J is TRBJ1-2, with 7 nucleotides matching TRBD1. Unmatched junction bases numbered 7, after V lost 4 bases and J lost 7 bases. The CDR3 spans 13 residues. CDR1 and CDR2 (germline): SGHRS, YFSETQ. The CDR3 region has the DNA TGCGCCAGCAGCGGCACAGGGGAGACTGGCTACACCTTC. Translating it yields CASSGTGETGYTF.

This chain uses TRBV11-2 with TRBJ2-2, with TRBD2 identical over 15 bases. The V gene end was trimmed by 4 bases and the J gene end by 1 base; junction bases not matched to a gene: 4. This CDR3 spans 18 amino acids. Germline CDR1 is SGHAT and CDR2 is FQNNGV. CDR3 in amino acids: CASSSGTSGGQNTGELFF. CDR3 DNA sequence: TGTGCCAGCAGCTCCGGGACTAGCGGGGGGCAGAACACCGGGGAGCTGTTTTTT.

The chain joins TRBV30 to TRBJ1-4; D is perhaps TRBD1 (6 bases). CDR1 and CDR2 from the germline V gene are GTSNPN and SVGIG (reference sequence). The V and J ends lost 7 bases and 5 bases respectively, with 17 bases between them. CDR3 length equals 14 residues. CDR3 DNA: TGTGCCTTCAACCGGGGACAACCAAATGAAAAACTGTTTTTT. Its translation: CAFNRGQPNEKLFF. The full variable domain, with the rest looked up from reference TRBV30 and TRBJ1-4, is SQTIHQWPATLVQPVGSPLSLECTVEGTSNPNLYWYRQAAGRGLQLLFYSVGIGQISSEVPQNLSASRPQDRQFILSSKKLLLSDSGFYLCAFNRGQPNEKLFFGSGTQLSVL.

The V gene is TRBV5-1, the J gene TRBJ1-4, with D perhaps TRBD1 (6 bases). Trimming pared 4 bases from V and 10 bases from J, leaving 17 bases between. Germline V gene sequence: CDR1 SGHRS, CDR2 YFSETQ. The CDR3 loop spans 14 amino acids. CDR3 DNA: TGCGCCAGCAGCCCACCAGACAGGCCCCTAAAACTGTTTTTT. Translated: CASSPPDRPLKLFF.